The 17 T cell receptor beta chains given below trace back to one sample, sequenced in a study of T cells in Graves' hyperthyroidism and ophthalmopathy (dated by TCRdb to the late 2010s). The library came from multiplex PCR. Sequencing took place on an Illumina HiSeq 2000. Amplification of TCR beta CDR3 regions was carried out from RNA transcripts. For the first round of RT-PCR on the TCR CDR3, the HTBI primer set was used together with the Qiagen OneStep RT-PCR kit. TCRdb reprocessed the public reads (quality trimming at Q25 with fastp, clone calling with MiXCR) and kept in-frame beta chains. Here each entry gathers all rows of one CDR3 protein and keeps the most common genes and DNA. The sample table lists roughly 510,000 distinct CDR3 sequences, roughly 20% of them with a count of one. Around 27% of the sample goes to the ten largest clones. The sequencing sample was made of blood. The receptors were gathered from a man aged 18-30 years with Graves' hyperthyroidism.

This clonotype was counted ten times or more. CDR3 in DNA: TGTGCCAGCAGTTACTCGAGGGGTCGGCTAGCCGAAGGGGAGACCCAGTACTTC. Translating it yields CASSYSRGRLAEGETQYF. V gene TRBV6-2 or TRBV6-3 combines with J gene TRBJ2-5; D is possibly TRBD1 or TRBD2 (5 bases each). V lost 0 bases, J lost 5 bases, and 22 bases lay in between. Per germline, CDR1 MNHEY and CDR2 SVGEGT. This CDR3 has 18 residues.

The sample holds many counts of this clonotype. The chain has TRBV7-2 and TRBJ1-1; D is uncertain. V was shortened by 5 bases and J by 6 bases, with 10 bases between the two germline ends. Germline lookup yields CDR1 SGHTA and CDR2 FQGNSA. This CDR3 contains 12 residues. The CDR3 DNA reads as TGTGCCAGCAGCCCTACAATCGCTGAAGCTTTCTTT. It encodes CASSPTIAEAFF.

The sample holds a few counts of this clonotype. The junction shows a germline mismatch at one end, possibly a read error. The chain couples TRBV6-1 to TRBJ2-5; D call uncertain. CDR3 size: 16 residues. Germline V gives CDR1 MNHNS, CDR2 SASEGT. The CDR3 spells CASSALRGAVQEAQYF. Here the CDR3 DNA reads TGTGCCAGCAGTGCCCTTCGCGGAGCCGTCCAAGAGGCCCAGTACTTC.

This clonotype was found many times. The chain uses TRBV6-5 and TRBJ2-5; a weak D match, TRBD1 (5 bases). The CDR3 is made up of 14 amino acids. Germline V gives CDR1 MNHEY, CDR2 SVGAGI. V lost 9 bases and J lost 5, with 19 bases in between. The CDR3 nucleotides read TGTGCCAGTGCCCCCAAGGGGTTTTTTGAGACCCAGTACTTC. As protein: CASAPKGFFETQYF.

The chain has TRBV19 and TRBJ1-1, with no clear D. The ends were cut back, 7 bases at V and 1 base at J, with 4 bases in the middle. Germline assignment: CDR1 LNHDA and CDR2 SQIVND (reference sequence). The CDR3 covers 11 residues. The CDR3 is CASTANTEAFF. CDR3 DNA: TGTGCCAGTACAGCGAACACTGAAGCTTTCTTT.

This clonotype was counted at least ten times. The chain joins TRBV27 to TRBJ1-2; no clear D. Trimming took 9 bases from V and 0 from J, leaving 14 bases between them. Looked up from germline, CDR1 is MNHEY and CDR2 is SMNVEV (reference sequence). This CDR3 region has 14 residues. The CDR3 sequence: CARVRKRTNYGYTF. DNA of the CDR3: TGTGCCAGGGTTCGGAAACGCACTAACTATGGCTACACCTTC.

This clonotype was seen a handful of times. One base away lies a much larger clone, so this may be a sequencing read error. The chain joins TRBV12-3 or TRBV12-4 to TRBJ2-2, with D unclear. The CDR3 sequence is 12 residues long. V was clipped by 6 bases and J by 4 bases, with 6 bases between them. The chain's CDR3 is CASRWGTGELFF. In DNA form, the CDR3 reads TGTGCCAGCAGATGGGGCACCGGGGAGCTGTTTTTT.

The genes are TRBV28 and TRBJ1-1, with D uncertain. Germline CDR1 is MDHEN and CDR2 is SYDVKM. This CDR3 contains 15 residues. Between the trimmed V and J ends, which lost 7 bases and 0 bases, there was a span of 15 bases. CDR3 sequence (DNA): TGTGCCAGCACCAAAAAGCCAGATCTGAACACTGAAGCTTTCTTT. Translation gives CASTKKPDLNTEAFF.

The chain recombines TRBV20-1 with TRBJ2-7; D is ambiguous. Germline V CDR1 and CDR2: DFQATT, SNEGSKA (reference sequence). Trimming cost V 2 bases and J 3 bases, with 5 bases left between them. The length of the CDR3 is 11 residues. CDR3 nucleotide sequence: TGCAGTGCTAGAAACGTCTACGAGCAGTACTTC. As protein: CSARNVYEQYF.

The chain carries TRBV10-3 and TRBJ2-7, with TRBD2 matching 14 bases. Trimming cost V 4 bases and J 3 bases; bases outside gene matches: 2. Germline-derived CDR1 and CDR2 are ENHRY and SYGVKD. This CDR3 contains 15 residues. CDR3 in DNA: TGTGCCATCAGTGTTGGGACTAGCGGGAGCTACGAGCAGTACTTC. This gives the protein CAISVGTSGSYEQYF.

This clonotype showed up many times. The chain is built from TRBV20-1 and TRBJ2-7; D gene unclear. From germline, CDR1 is DFQATT and CDR2 SNEGSKA (reference sequence). CDR3 length: 14 residues. Trimming took off 5 bases at V and 6 bases at J, with 20 bases between the two ends. The CDR3 sequence: CSAPPHGRMAEQYF. DNA of the CDR3: TGCAGTGCTCCACCTCACGGCCGGATGGCCGAGCAGTACTTC.

This chain links TRBV12-3 or TRBV12-4 with TRBJ2-7; TRBD2 matches 16 bases. The ends lost 6 bases at V and 5 bases at J; junction bases unmatched: 7. The CDR3 runs to 16 residues. This CDR3 reads CASSPGLAGGVHEQYF. For the CDR3, the DNA is TGTGCCAGCAGCCCGGGACTAGCGGGAGGGGTCCACGAGCAGTACTTC.

This clonotype was picked up a small number of times. The rearrangement links TRBV4-1 to TRBJ1-2; 10 bases agree with TRBD1. Germline-derived CDR1 and CDR2 are MGHRA and YSYEKL. Unmatched junction bases numbered 8, after V lost 4 bases and J lost 6 bases. This CDR3 is built from 15 residues. The CDR3 bases are TGCGCCAGCAGCCTGGGGACAGGGGAGGCCCATGGCTACACCTTC. Protein: CASSLGTGEAHGYTF.

This chain connects TRBV29-1 to TRBJ1-1, with 10 bases lining up with TRBD1. This CDR3 comprises 12 residues. Germline V gene data show CDR1 as SQVTM and CDR2 as ANQGSEA. After removal of 5 bases from V and 11 bases from J, the junction contained 8 bases not matched to a gene. CDR3 loop: CSVPGQGKGAFF. The CDR3 DNA follows: TGCAGCGTTCCGGGACAGGGGAAGGGGGCTTTCTTT.

The chain employs TRBV6-5 and TRBJ1-6; weak D call: TRBD1 (5 bases). Trimming removed 0 bases from V and 9 bases from J, with 15 bases in between. Germline V lookup: CDR1 MNHEY, CDR2 SVGAGI. This CDR3 contains 16 residues. CDR3 nucleotide sequence: TGTGCCAGCAGTTACTCCGACAGCCCTCGGAGTTCACCCCTCCACTTT. Residues: CASSYSDSPRSSPLHF.

This clonotype appeared many times. The rearrangement joins TRBV11-2 to TRBJ2-5; D possibly uses TRBD1 or TRBD2 (5 bases each). Germline V CDR1 and CDR2: SGHAT, FQNNGV. V was pared by 4 bases and J by 5 bases, with 20 bases between. The CDR3 spans 16 residues. The CDR3 nucleotides read TGTGCCAGCAGCTGGCTCCGGGACCCAAGACGGGAGACCCAGTACTTC. It codes for CASSWLRDPRRETQYF.

This clonotype came up many times. This sequence joins TRBV28 and TRBJ1-1; 12 bases are shared with TRBD1. Germline V gene lookup returns CDR1 MDHEN and CDR2 SYDVKM. The CDR3 extends over 15 amino acids. Trimming removed 4 bases from V and 6 bases from J; junction bases left unmatched: 6. CDR3 DNA sequence: TGTGCCAGCAGTTCTCCGGGACAGGGGGCGTCTGAAGCTTTCTTT. It codes for CASSSPGQGASEAFF.